The 18 T cell receptor beta chains below all came from one sample that was sequenced in a study of spatial heterogeneity in lung cancer (dated by TCRdb to the late 2010s). The receptor library was made with 5' RACE. The sequencer listed for this sample is NextSeq 500. TCRdb ran its own pipeline on the public reads, namely fastp trimming at Q25 and MiXCR clone calling, and kept in-frame beta chains. Each CDR3 protein appears once, grouped with its most common genes and DNA. The sample profile shows 36,000 or so distinct CDR3 sequences; around 5.2% of them were found once. The top ten clonotypes cover about 30% of the sample. Per the publication, the time point label means: sample taken at primary tumor resection. Without any cell sorting, TCR sequencing was performed on whole RNA extracted either from tumor and nontumor lung tissue or from cryopreserved PBMC samples. The sequencing used PBMCs, collected at surgery. Source of these receptors: a female donor with early-stage non-small cell lung cancer.

This clonotype was detected only a few times. The chain couples TRBV6-6 to TRBJ2-2; the D is unclear. The CDR3 totals 16 residues. The V and J ends lost 4 bases and 5 bases respectively, with 17 bases between them. Germline lookup yields CDR1 MNHNY and CDR2 SVGAGI (reference sequence). The CDR3 spells CASSSLRRVRTGELFF. The CDR3 bases are TGTGCCAGCAGTTCATTAAGACGGGTCAGGACCGGGGAGCTGTTTTTT.

This clonotype is medium-sized (0.01 to 0.1%). The rearrangement links TRBV2 to TRBJ2-3; 12 bases line up with TRBD2. Trimming took 5 bases from V and 2 from J; bases not matched to a gene: 5. This CDR3 contains 16 residues. The germline V gene has CDR1 SNHLY and CDR2 FYNNEI. This chain's CDR3 is CASSSGTSGPTDTQYF. CDR3 sequence (DNA): TGTGCCAGCAGTTCCGGGACTAGCGGGCCCACAGATACGCAGTATTTT.

There are many counts of this clonotype. The chain couples TRBV30 to TRBJ1-2, with D possibly being TRBD1 (6 bases). The CDR3 covers 15 residues. Germline CDR1 is GTSNPN and CDR2 is SVGIG (reference sequence). The V end lost 0 bases, the J end lost 4 bases, and 15 bases lay between the germline ends. Here the CDR3 DNA reads TGTGCCTGGAGTGTACTCGGCAGGGGAGCCTATGGCTACACCTTC. Translation: CAWSVLGRGAYGYTF.

In its sample, this clonotype was seen many times. V and J are TRBV12-5 and TRBJ2-3, with 8 positions matching TRBD1. Germline loops: CDR1 LGHNT, CDR2 FRNRAP. The CDR3 extends over 14 amino acids. J lost 2 bases, V lost 6 bases, and 4 bases had no gene match. The CDR3 nucleotides are TGTGCTAGTGGCAAACAGGGGGACACAGATACGCAGTATTTT. Protein sequence: CASGKQGDTDTQYF.

This clonotype appeared a few times. This chain links TRBV4-1 with TRBJ1-5; tentatively, D is TRBD1 (5 bases). Trimming cost V 3 bases and J 2 bases, with 8 bases left between them. Germline CDR1 MGHRA, CDR2 YSYEKL. The CDR3 totals 14 residues. The CDR3 DNA reads TGCGCCAGCAGCCAGGCACAGGGCAATCAGCCCCAGCATTTT. As protein: CASSQAQGNQPQHF.

This clonotype was seen at least ten times. The J gene is TRBJ1-1, the V gene TRBV9; TRBD1 might be the D (6 bases). Germline assignment: CDR1 SGDLS and CDR2 YYNGEE. V lost 1 base, J lost 5 bases, and 12 bases lay in between. The CDR3 is 14 amino acids. The CDR3 loop reads CASSVLPGDTEAFF. Written as DNA, the CDR3 is TGTGCCAGCAGCGTACTCCCAGGGGATACTGAAGCTTTCTTT. The full variable domain, with the rest looked up from reference TRBV9 and TRBJ1-1, is DSGVTQTPKHLITATGQRVTLRCSPRSGDLSVYWYQQSLDQGLQFLIQYYNGEERAKGNILERFSAQQFPDLHSELNLSSLELGDSALYFCASSVLPGDTEAFFGQGTRLTVV.

This clonotype was seen many times. The chain recombines TRBV7-9 with TRBJ1-1, with D uncertain. Trimming took off 6 bases at V and 0 bases at J, with 5 bases between the two ends. Germline values: CDR1 SEHNR, CDR2 FQNEAQ (reference sequence). The CDR3 extends over 12 amino acids. The CDR3 DNA reads TGTGCCAGCAGTTTAATGAACACTGAAGCTTTCTTT. This codes for CASSLMNTEAFF.

As regards this clonotype: Just one base apart from a much larger clone, this may be a read error. The chain couples TRBV29-1 to TRBJ2-7; 8 positions agree with TRBD1. Germline assignment: CDR1 SQVTM and CDR2 ANQGSEA. This CDR3 spans 15 amino acids. The CDR3 here is CSVLRRDRNSYKQYF. In nucleotides, the CDR3 is TGCAGCGTGCTAAGGCGGGACAGGAACTCCTACAAGCAGTACTTC.

Many counts were recorded for this clonotype. The rearrangement uses TRBV7-9 and TRBJ1-3; D unresolved. The CDR3 consists of 14 residues. V dropped 1 base and J dropped 0 bases, with 4 bases sitting between them. CDR1 and CDR2 (germline): SEHNR, FQNEAQ (reference sequence). The CDR3 sequence is CASSLVSSGNTIYF. As DNA, the CDR3 is TGTGCCAGCAGCTTAGTCAGCTCTGGAAACACCATATATTTT.

About this clonotype itself: Since a much larger clone is just one base distant, this may be a read error. The rearrangement joins TRBV10-3 to TRBJ2-6; D is possibly TRBD1 or TRBD2 (5 bases each). Per germline, CDR1 ENHRY and CDR2 SYGVKD. This CDR3 is built from 17 residues. The CDR3 region is CAIRATGLNSGANVLAF. CDR3 DNA sequence: TGTGCCATCAGGGCCACAGGACTCAACTCTGGGGCCAACGTCCTGGCTTTC.

The chain couples TRBV5-1 to TRBJ1-1; D unclear. V was shortened by 4 bases and J by 1 base, with 14 bases between the two germline ends. Germline V gives CDR1 SGHRS, CDR2 YFSETQ. The CDR3 is 15 amino acids. CDR3 sequence reads: CASSPGDTTNTEAFF. DNA of the CDR3: TGCGCCAGCAGCCCAGGTGATACGACGAACACTGAAGCTTTCTTT.

This clonotype was seen many times. This chain uses TRBV20-1 with TRBJ2-1; possible D gene TRBD2, 6 bases. V was pared by 3 bases and J by 2 bases, with 14 bases between. This CDR3 contains 15 residues. Germline CDR1 DFQATT, CDR2 SNEGSKA (reference sequence). CDR3 bases: TGCAGTGCTAGTTTAGGGACTCCTCCCTACAATGAGCAGTTCTTC. It specifies CSASLGTPPYNEQFF.

This clonotype has at least ten counts. This chain links TRBV7-2 with TRBJ1-3; D may be TRBD1 (5 bases). Germline lookup yields CDR1 SGHTA and CDR2 FQGNSA. CDR3 length: 16 amino acids. V dropped 3 bases and J dropped 0 bases, with 12 bases sitting between them. The CDR3 nucleotides read TGTGCCAGCAGCTTGAACGGGGCCCGCTCTGGAAACACCATATATTTT. Amino acid sequence: CASSLNGARSGNTIYF.

This clonotype was seen ten or more times. The chain couples TRBV3-1 to TRBJ1-1; 7 positions match TRBD1. Germline-derived CDR1 and CDR2 are LGHDT and YNNKEL (reference sequence). V was pared by 4 bases and J by 5 bases, with 7 bases of the junction left unmatched. The length of the CDR3 is 14 residues. The CDR3 coding sequence is TGTGCCAGCAGCCGTCGACAGGGTGGAACTGAAGCTTTCTTT. Protein sequence: CASSRRQGGTEAFF.

The chain combines TRBV11-2 with TRBJ2-1; D is unresolved. The CDR3 runs to 14 residues. V was trimmed by 4 bases and J by 8 bases, leaving 15 bases between them. The germline V gene encodes CDR1 SGHAT and CDR2 FQNNGV. In DNA form, the CDR3 reads TGTGCCAGCAGCTCTACGATGCGACGCTATGAGCAGTTCTTC. Amino acid sequence: CASSSTMRRYEQFF.

This clonotype was detected ten times or more. This chain links TRBV27 with TRBJ1-6; no reliable D call. The CDR3 runs 13 residues. Looked up from germline, CDR1 is MNHEY and CDR2 is SMNVEV (reference sequence). The V end lost 3 bases, the J end lost 9 bases, and 9 bases lay between the germline ends. The CDR3 loop is CASSFVHPSPLHF. The CDR3 region has the DNA TGTGCCAGCAGTTTTGTCCACCCTTCACCCCTCCACTTT.

In its sample, this clonotype was seen many times. The chain employs TRBV27 and TRBJ2-3; TRBD2 matches 10 bases. This CDR3 region has 16 residues. V lost 2 bases, J lost 6 bases, and 8 bases stayed unmatched. The germline gives CDR1 MNHEY, CDR2 SMNVEV (reference sequence). The CDR3 coding sequence is TGTGCCAGCAGTTTAGGGCTAGCGGGAGCCTGGGATACGCAGTATTTT. This gives the protein CASSLGLAGAWDTQYF.

Ten or more counts support this clonotype. This rearrangement joins TRBV20-1 to TRBJ2-1, with 10 bases aligning to TRBD2. The ends lost 1 base at V and 9 bases at J; junction bases unmatched: 6. Germline V gene sequence: CDR1 DFQATT, CDR2 SNEGSKA (reference sequence). There are 14 residues in the CDR3. CDR3 loop: CSARALAGAREQFF. Here the CDR3 DNA reads TGCAGTGCTAGAGCTCTAGCGGGAGCACGTGAGCAGTTCTTC.